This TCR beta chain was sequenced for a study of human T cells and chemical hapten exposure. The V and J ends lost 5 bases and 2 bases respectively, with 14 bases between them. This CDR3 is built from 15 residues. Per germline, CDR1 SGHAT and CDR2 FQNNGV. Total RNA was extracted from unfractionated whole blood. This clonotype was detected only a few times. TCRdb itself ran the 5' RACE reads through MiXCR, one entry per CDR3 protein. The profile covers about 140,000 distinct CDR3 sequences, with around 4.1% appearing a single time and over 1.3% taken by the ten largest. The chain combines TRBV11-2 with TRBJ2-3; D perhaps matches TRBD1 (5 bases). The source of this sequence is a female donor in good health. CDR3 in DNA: TGTGCCAGCAGCGTTAGAAGGGGATTCACAGATACGCAGTATTTT. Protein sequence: CASSVRRGFTDTQYF.